This T cell receptor beta chain was retrieved from a study of T cells after yellow fever vaccination. MiXCR was run by TCRdb on the 5' RACE reads, yielding one entry per CDR3 protein. This repertoire shows roughly 240,000 distinct CDR3 sequences, about 7% found once; its top ten account for roughly 1%. This clonotype showed up just a few times. The ends lost 7 bases at V and 10 bases at J; junction bases unmatched: 9. CDR3 size: 13 residues. The germline CDR1 and CDR2 sequences are SQVTM and ANQGSEA. The sample here was CD4+ T cells sorted from PBMCs, taken on the day of the yellow fever booster vaccination. This chain joins TRBV29-1 and TRBJ2-1; 11 bases are shared with TRBD1. This TCR derives from a young man who received the YFV17D yellow fever vaccine. The chain's CDR3 is CSGKGTGGSEQFF. DNA for the CDR3: TGCAGCGGGAAGGGGACAGGGGGATCGGAGCAGTTCTTC.